What follows are 16 T cell receptor beta chains derived from one specimen sequenced in a study of T-cell reconstitution after alpha-beta-depleted transplantation in children (dated by TCRdb to 2015 to 2016). The library was made by PCR. Sequenced on an Illumina HiSeq 2500. To normalize quantification of the TCRbeta repertoire, the TCR libraries were built with molecular barcoding that relied on unique molecular identifiers. The public reads were run again by TCRdb, first through fastp at Q25 and then through MiXCR, and only productive beta chains were kept. Entries that share a CDR3 protein sequence are merged under the most common genes and DNA. In this sample the table shows fewer than 150,000 distinct CDR3 sequences, more than 20% of which occur a single time. In total, the top ten clones hold approximately 10% of the sample. This sample's treatment or condition label indicates: allogeneic hematopoietic cell transplantation with graft depleted of TCRalphabeta T cells and CD19 B cells.

This specimen was PBMCs, mostly from graft donor cells, taken 180 days after TCRalphabeta/CD19-depleted stem cell transplant. Receptors were obtained from a male patient between 2 and 10 years old who had a stem cell transplant for chronic granulomatous disease, so the T cells may come from the graft donor.

In its sample, this clonotype was seen once. The chain employs TRBV5-1 and TRBJ2-2, with D possibly matching TRBD1 (5 bases). The CDR3 has 14 residues. V was clipped by 6 bases and J by 6 bases, with 15 bases between them. CDR1 SGHRS and CDR2 YFSETQ come from the germline V gene. For the CDR3, the DNA is TGCGCCAGCAAATGGGGCCGCATCTCCGGGGAGCTGTTTTTT. It translates to CASKWGRISGELFF.

This clonotype showed up just a few times. The chain combines TRBV4-3 with TRBJ2-5; TRBD1 aligns across 8 bases. CDR3 size: 14 residues. After removal of 4 bases from V and 4 bases from J, the junction contained 5 bases not matched to a gene. In germline, CDR1 is LGHNA, CDR2 YSLEER. CDR3 nucleotides: TGCGCCAGCAGCCTGACAGGGGTGGGAGAGACCCAGTACTTC. The encoded protein is CASSLTGVGETQYF.

The sample holds many counts of this clonotype. V usage is TRBV20-1 and J usage is TRBJ2-7; D assignment may be TRBD1 or TRBD2 (5 bases each). The CDR3 runs to 13 residues. V was cut by 0 bases and J by 6 bases, with 12 bases left in between. Germline loops: CDR1 DFQATT, CDR2 SNEGSKA (reference sequence). The CDR3 here is CSARDRLRGEQYF. The CDR3 coding sequence is TGCAGTGCTAGAGACCGATTGAGGGGCGAGCAGTACTTC.

This clonotype was counted many times. V gene TRBV20-1 combines with J gene TRBJ2-1; D is ambiguous. Per the germline V gene, CDR1 is DFQATT and CDR2 is SNEGSKA (reference sequence). Trimming shortened V by 3 bases and J by 8 bases, and 17 bases separated the two germline ends. The CDR3 sequence is 14 residues long. Written as DNA, the CDR3 is TGCAGTGCTAGGAGTCTACCTTTGGTAGATGAGCAGTTCTTC. Translating it yields CSARSLPLVDEQFF.

The V call is TRBV24-1, the J call TRBJ1-1; 8 bases agree with TRBD1. There are 15 residues in the CDR3. The ends lost 10 bases at V and 4 bases at J; junction bases unmatched: 13. From germline, CDR1 is KGHDR and CDR2 SFDVKD. CDR3 bases: TGTGCCACGTTTCCTGAGGGACAGGCCGGCACTGAAGCTTTCTTT. This codes for CATFPEGQAGTEAFF.

This clonotype has just a few counts. The chain is built from TRBV6-5 and TRBJ1-1; D is uncertain. V was trimmed by 2 bases and J by 0 bases, leaving 10 bases between them. CDR3 size: 15 residues. Germline assignment: CDR1 MNHEY and CDR2 SVGAGI. The chain's CDR3 is CASSYRRLLNTEAFF. In DNA form, the CDR3 reads TGTGCCAGCAGTTACCGGCGGCTTCTGAACACTGAAGCTTTCTTT.

This clonotype was recorded many times. The chain has TRBV5-5 and TRBJ2-5; D gene unclear. Trimming removed 3 bases at V and 5 bases at J, with 11 bases between. Germline V gene data show CDR1 as SGHKS and CDR2 as YYEKEE (reference sequence). This CDR3 region has 13 residues. In nucleotides, the CDR3 is TGTGCCAGCAGCTCTAGGATTAGGGAGACCCAGTACTTC. Translation gives CASSSRIRETQYF.

This clonotype was observed many times. The V call is TRBV12-3 or TRBV12-4, the J call TRBJ2-1; TRBD2 matches at 12 bases. The junction had 10 bases not matched to a gene; V was cut back by 6 bases and J by 10 bases. The CDR3 sequence is 15 residues long. The CDR3 DNA reads as TGTGCCAGCAGACGATCTAGCGGGGGGGATGGAGAGCAGTTCTTC. It encodes CASRRSSGGDGEQFF.

Many counts were recorded for this clonotype. V usage is TRBV29-1 and J usage is TRBJ2-5, with D possibly called TRBD1 or TRBD2 (6 bases each). The V end lost 4 bases, the J end lost 5 bases, and 14 bases lay between the germline ends. This CDR3 comprises 13 residues. CDR1 and CDR2 (germline): SQVTM, ANQGSEA. The CDR3 protein is CSVGGGRGETQYF. DNA for the CDR3: TGCAGCGTTGGTGGGGGGCGCGGGGAGACCCAGTACTTC.

At least ten counts were recorded for this clonotype. V and J are TRBV5-1 and TRBJ2-2, with unresolved D. Trimming removed 2 bases from V and 5 bases from J, with 7 bases in between. The CDR3 runs 13 residues. Germline V gene sequence: CDR1 SGHRS, CDR2 YFSETQ. CDR3 in amino acids: CASSLLGTGELFF. As DNA, the CDR3 is TGCGCCAGCAGCTTACTGGGGACCGGGGAGCTGTTTTTT.

This clonotype was counted many times. V and J are TRBV5-1 and TRBJ2-3, with 7 bases matching TRBD2. CDR3 length: 13 residues. CDR1 is SGHRS and CDR2 is YFSETQ in the germline V gene. After removal of 6 bases from V and 4 bases from J, the junction contained 5 bases not matched to a gene. The CDR3: CASNQREADTQYF. CDR3 bases: TGCGCCAGCAACCAGCGGGAAGCAGATACGCAGTATTTT.

The rearrangement uses TRBV10-3 and TRBJ2-7, with D hard to call. Germline V lookup: CDR1 ENHRY, CDR2 SYGVKD. The V gene lost 3 bases and the J gene lost 1 base, with 7 bases spanning the gap. This CDR3 has 13 residues. The chain's CDR3 is CAISEITSYEQYF. The CDR3, as DNA: TGTGCCATCAGTGAAATCACATCCTACGAGCAGTACTTC.

The chain is built from TRBV7-6 and TRBJ2-1, with D possibly being TRBD1 or TRBD2 (6 bases each). Germline CDR1 reads SGHVS; CDR2 reads FNYEAQ. The CDR3 loop spans 15 amino acids. Trimming took off 1 base at V and 4 bases at J, with 11 bases between the two ends. CDR3 sequence: CASSLVSGAYNEQFF. The DNA for the CDR3 is TGTGCCAGCAGCTTAGTGTCGGGGGCATACAATGAGCAGTTCTTC. The full variable domain, completed using reference TRBV7-6 and TRBJ2-1, is GAGVSQSPRYKVTKRGQDVALRCDPISGHVSLYWYRQALGQGPEFLTYFNYEAQQDKSGLPNDRFSAERPEGSISTLTIQRTEQRDSAMYRCASSLVSGAYNEQFFGPGTRLTVL.

V usage is TRBV20-1 and J usage is TRBJ2-3; 7 positions agree with TRBD1. Trimming at V came to 3 bases and at J to 6 bases, leaving 6 bases not matched to a gene. CDR1 DFQATT and CDR2 SNEGSKA come from the germline V gene (reference sequence). The CDR3 spans 13 residues. The CDR3 nucleotides are TGCAGTGCTAGGAAAACAGGGGTGGATACGCAGTATTTT. Its translation is CSARKTGVDTQYF.

The chain couples TRBV5-1 to TRBJ2-7; D gene ambiguous. Looked up from germline, CDR1 is SGHRS and CDR2 is YFSETQ. The CDR3 loop spans 13 amino acids. V dropped 4 bases and J dropped 3 bases, with 11 bases sitting between them. CDR3 nucleotides: TGCGCCAGCAGCGATGGCGCGAACTACGAGCAGTACTTC. Translating gives CASSDGANYEQYF.

CDR3 DNA sequence: TGTGCCAGCAGCACGCGACTAGCGGGGGGTATGGAGACCCAGTACTTC. This sequence encodes CASSTRLAGGMETQYF. V is TRBV5-4 and J is TRBJ2-5; the match to TRBD2 covers 13 bases. After removal of 4 bases from V and 5 bases from J, the junction contained 8 bases not matched to a gene. The germline CDR1 and CDR2 sequences are SGHNT and YYREEE (reference sequence). The CDR3 is 16 amino acids.